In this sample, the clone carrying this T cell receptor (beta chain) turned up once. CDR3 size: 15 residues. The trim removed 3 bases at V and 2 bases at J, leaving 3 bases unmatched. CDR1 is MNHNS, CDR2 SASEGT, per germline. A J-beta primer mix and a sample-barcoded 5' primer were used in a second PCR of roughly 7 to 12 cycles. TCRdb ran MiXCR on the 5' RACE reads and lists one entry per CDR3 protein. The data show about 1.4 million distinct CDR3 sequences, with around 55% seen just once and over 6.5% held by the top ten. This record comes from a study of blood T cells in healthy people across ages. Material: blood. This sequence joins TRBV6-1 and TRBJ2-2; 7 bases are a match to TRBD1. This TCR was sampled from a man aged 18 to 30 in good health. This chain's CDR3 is CASSDGTDNTGELFF. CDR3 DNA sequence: TGTGCCAGCAGTGATGGGACAGATAACACCGGGGAGCTGTTTTTT.